These 31 T cell receptor beta chains were all obtained from the same sample, sequenced in a study of control samples from healthy donors and cancer patients. Only in-frame clones appear in the TCRdb table, and some are missing; sequencing was by immunoSEQ multiplex PCR. The sample lists roughly 400,000 clones, approximately 90% seen once, with 5% to 7% in the top ten. Sequenced material: PBMCs. These receptor sequences come from a middle-aged man with head and neck cancer.

The chain employs TRBV29-1 and TRBJ2-7, with 7 bases matching TRBD2. CDR1 SQVTM and CDR2 ANQGSEA come from the germline V gene. The ends lost 4 bases at V and 3 bases at J; junction bases unmatched: 6. The CDR3 totals 13 residues. CDR3: CSVVGTGGYEQYF. CDR3 nucleotides: TGCAGCGTTGTAGGGACGGGGGGCTACGAGCAGTACTTC.

This clone has only one observation. CDR3 coding DNA: TGTGCCAGCACAACCGACAGGAGCTCTGGAAACACCATATATTTT. It specifies CASTTDRSSGNTIYF. The V call is TRBV7-6, the J call TRBJ1-3, with TRBD1 as a possible D gene (6 bases). Per the germline V gene, CDR1 is SGHVS and CDR2 is FNYEAQ. V was pared by 7 bases and J by 0 bases, with 13 bases between. The CDR3 is 15 amino acids.

The chain employs TRBV6-5 and TRBJ2-7; tentative D call: TRBD2 (6 bases). Per germline, CDR1 MNHEY and CDR2 SVGAGI. This CDR3 has 15 amino acids. The ends were cut back, 6 bases at V and 2 bases at J, with 17 bases in the middle. The CDR3 DNA is TGTGCCAGCAGCACCTCCCGGGACTCGACCTACGAGCAGTACTTC. Its translation: CASSTSRDSTYEQYF.

This chain uses TRBV1 with TRBJ2-7; the table calls TRBD2, which could not be checked here. TRBV1 is assigned pseudogene status. The CDR3 loop spans 16 amino acids. The CDR3 loop reads CTSRQTMDCCSYEQYF. The CDR3 coding sequence is TGCACCAGCAGGCAAACTATGGACTGTTGCTCCTACGAGCAGTACTTC.

This chain joins TRBV3-1 (or the pseudogene TRBV3-2) and TRBJ2-7; D ambiguous. The CDR3 covers 14 residues. With 1 base removed from V and 6 bases from J, the gap between germline ends came to 13 bases. Germline V gene lookup returns CDR1 LGHDT and CDR2 YNNKEL (reference sequence). The chain's CDR3 is CASSQVGASGEQYF. The CDR3 DNA reads as TGTGCCAGCAGCCAAGTCGGAGCCTCGGGCGAGCAGTACTTC.

The chain employs TRBV3-1 (or the pseudogene TRBV3-2) and TRBJ2-3; perhaps TRBD2 as D (5 bases). The V gene lost 4 bases and the J gene lost 3 bases, with 20 bases spanning the gap. Germline loops: CDR1 LGHDT, CDR2 YNNKEL (reference sequence). This CDR3 has 17 amino acids. CDR3 amino acids: CASSRPLSGRGTDTQYF. The CDR3 DNA reads TGTGCCAGCAGCCGGCCCCTGAGCGGTCGAGGGACAGATACGCAGTATTTT.

This clone was observed once. The genes are TRBV27 and TRBJ2-1; TRBD2 is a possible D gene (5 bases). V lost 1 base and J lost 8, with 21 bases in between. Germline V gives CDR1 MNHEY, CDR2 SMNVEV (reference sequence). The CDR3 covers 17 residues. The DNA of the CDR3 is TGTGCCAGCAGTTTATACTCGGGGAGCCACTTTGTCCATGAGCAGTTCTTC. It is translated as CASSLYSGSHFVHEQFF.

The chain employs TRBV30 and TRBJ1-4; D remains unclear. V lost 1 base and J 5 bases, leaving 11 bases between the germline ends. The CDR3 covers 14 residues. CDR1 GTSNPN and CDR2 SVGIG come from the germline V gene (reference sequence). The CDR3, as DNA: TGTGCCTGGAGTGCAGGACGGATCAATGAAAAACTGTTTTTT. Protein product: CAWSAGRINEKLFF. Full variable domain (remainder filled in from reference TRBV30 and TRBJ1-4): SQTIHQWPATLVQPVGSPLSLECTVEGTSNPNLYWYRQAAGRGLQLLFYSVGIGQISSEVPQNLSASRPQDRQFILSSKKLLLSDSGFYLCAWSAGRINEKLFFGSGTQLSVL.

The V call is TRBV5-6, the J call TRBJ1-2; D is undetermined. The CDR3 totals 13 residues. The V gene's germline CDR1 is SGHDT and CDR2 YYEEEE. V dropped 0 bases and J dropped 12 bases, with 15 bases sitting between them. The CDR3 loop is CASSLGPPPRDTF. CDR3 DNA sequence: TGTGCCAGCAGCTTGGGCCCCCCTCCGAGGGACACCTTC.

The V gene is TRBV28, the J gene TRBJ1-6; tentatively, D is TRBD1 (6 bases). Trimming removed 6 bases from V and 4 bases from J, with 13 bases in between. CDR1 and CDR2 from the germline V gene are MDHEN and SYDVKM. The CDR3 covers 15 residues. The CDR3 region has the DNA TGTGCCAGCAGGGGGCAGGGGATGTATAATTCACCCCTCCACTTT. Translation gives CASRGQGMYNSPLHF. Based on the CDR3 plus reference TRBV28 and TRBJ1-6, the full variable domain is DVKVTQSSRYLVKRTGEKVFLECVQDMDHENMFWYRQDPGLGLRLIYFSYDVKMKEKGDIPEGYSVSREKKERFSLILESASTNQTSMYLCASRGQGMYNSPLHFGNGTRLTVT.

The gene calls are TRBV3-1 (or the pseudogene TRBV3-2) and TRBJ1-1; D unclear. V lost 1 base, J lost 0 bases, and 12 bases lay in between. The length of the CDR3 is 16 residues. Germline V gene lookup returns CDR1 LGHDT and CDR2 YNNKEL (reference sequence). The CDR3 DNA reads TGTGCCAGCAGCCAAGGAAAGTCCTTGTTGAACACTGAAGCTTTCTTT. Encoded protein: CASSQGKSLLNTEAFF.

V usage is TRBV6-5 and J usage is TRBJ1-2, with TRBD1 identical over 7 bases. The J segment lost 4 bases and the V segment lost 6 bases, leaving 8 bases of the junction unmatched. CDR3 length equals 14 residues. Germline V lookup: CDR1 MNHEY, CDR2 SVGAGI. CDR3: CASRPDRDGYGYTF. The CDR3 bases are TGTGCCAGCAGGCCCGACAGGGATGGCTATGGCTACACCTTC.

V and J are TRBV11-3 and TRBJ1-1; TRBD1 is a possible D gene (5 bases). Per germline, CDR1 SGHNT and CDR2 YENEEA. The CDR3 has 15 residues. Trimming removed 5 bases from V and 1 base from J, with 14 bases in between. CDR3 residues: CASSMKGLQNTEAFF. CDR3 sequence (DNA): TGTGCCAGCAGCATGAAGGGGCTACAGAACACTGAAGCTTTCTTT.

The V call is TRBV11-2, the J call TRBJ2-1, with 11 bases lining up with TRBD2. This CDR3 is 19 amino acids long. The germline CDR1 and CDR2 sequences are SGHAT and FQNNGV. V trimming: 5 bases; J trimming: 4 bases; junction bases outside the gene matches: 16. The CDR3 DNA sequence: TGTGCCAGCAGCCGACGTTTGGCTAGCGGGGGGCAAGAATACAATGAGCAGTTCTTC. It codes for CASSRRLASGGQEYNEQFF.

This chain links TRBV28 with TRBJ1-2; D call uncertain. The CDR3 extends over 18 amino acids. Per germline, CDR1 MDHEN and CDR2 SYDVKM. V was trimmed by 5 bases and J by 0 bases, leaving 22 bases between them. The CDR3 is CASSRISLAATANYGYTF. The CDR3 DNA sequence: TGTGCCAGCAGTCGGATTTCTTTGGCCGCCACAGCTAACTATGGCTACACCTTC.

The V and J genes are TRBV12-3 or TRBV12-4 and TRBJ2-7, with 7 nucleotides matching TRBD2. The ends lost 6 bases at V and 0 bases at J; junction bases unmatched: 2. The CDR3 consists of 13 residues. The CDR3: CASRTSPSYEQYF. The CDR3 DNA reads TGTGCCAGCAGGACTAGCCCCTCCTACGAGCAGTACTTC.

On this clone: Relative to the germline gene, one junction end is altered; a read error may explain this. The chain joins TRBV7-7 to TRBJ2-5; perhaps TRBD2 as D (6 bases). This CDR3 is built from 14 residues. CDR1 and CDR2 from the germline V gene are SSHAT and FNYEAQ (reference sequence). The CDR3 protein is CASSAAGGGETQYF. In DNA, the CDR3 is TGTGCTAGCAGCGCTGCGGGTGGAGGGGAGACCCAGTACTTC.

This clone was observed once. The gene calls are TRBV6-6 and TRBJ2-7, with TRBD2 matching over 7 bases. CDR1 is MNHNY, CDR2 SVGAGI, per germline (reference sequence). J lost 0 bases, V lost 7 bases, and 9 bases had no gene match. The length of the CDR3 is 15 residues. The CDR3 nucleotides read TGTGCCAGCACCCCCCGGGAGGTAAGCTCCTACGAGCAGTACTTC. It is translated as CASTPREVSSYEQYF.

In its sample, this clone was seen a few times. The V gene is TRBV5-1, the J gene TRBJ1-1, with D tentatively TRBD1 (6 bases). The CDR3 runs to 14 residues. Trimming removed 4 bases at V and 4 bases at J, with 14 bases between. The germline V gene encodes CDR1 SGHRS and CDR2 YFSETQ. CDR3 DNA sequence: TGCGCCAGCAGCCCCCGATCAGGGGTCACTGAAGCTTTCTTT. Amino acid sequence: CASSPRSGVTEAFF.

Only one count was recorded for this clone. The same CDR3 arises from other DNA sequences in this sample as well. V and J are TRBV20-1 and TRBJ1-1; D is unresolved. Germline V gene data show CDR1 as DFQATT and CDR2 as SNEGSKA (reference sequence). V dropped 3 bases and J dropped 1 base, with 6 bases sitting between them. This CDR3 has 12 amino acids. For the CDR3, the DNA is TGCAGTGCTAGTTTAGAGAACACTGAAGCTTTCTTT. This sequence encodes CSASLENTEAFF.

The V and J genes are TRBV5-4 and TRBJ1-6, with D uncertain. Deletions cut 3 bases from V and 11 bases from J, with 18 bases between. In germline, CDR1 is SGHNT, CDR2 YYREEE (reference sequence). The CDR3 has 15 amino acids. In DNA form, the CDR3 reads TGTGCCAGCAGCTCCAGCCCGGTCCTGGGGACACCCCTCCACTTT. Translation: CASSSSPVLGTPLHF.

The chain couples TRBV6-6 to TRBJ1-5; 10 bases are a match to TRBD1. Germline CDR1 reads MNHNY; CDR2 reads SVGAGI (reference sequence). This CDR3 spans 13 amino acids. V gave up 11 bases and J gave up 4 bases; unmatched junction bases: 5. CDR3 nucleotides: TGTGCCTGTGGGACAGGGGATAATCAGCCCCAGCATTTT. Its protein is CACGTGDNQPQHF.

The chain uses TRBV11-2 and TRBJ1-1; the match to TRBD1 covers 7 bases. This CDR3 is built from 14 residues. The germline gives CDR1 SGHAT, CDR2 FQNNGV. J was trimmed by 5 bases and V by 1 base; bases with no gene match: 4. CDR3 in DNA: TGTGCCAGCAGCTTAGTTACAGGGGTAACTGAAGCTTTCTTT. Amino acid sequence: CASSLVTGVTEAFF.

The rearrangement uses TRBV7-9 and TRBJ2-5; no firm D call. CDR3 length: 12 residues. Per germline, CDR1 SEHNR and CDR2 FQNEAQ (reference sequence). The ends were cut back, 7 bases at V and 7 bases at J, with 13 bases in the middle. CDR3 coding DNA: TGTGCCAGCACCCCGGAGATCGGGACCCAGTACTTC. This translates into CASTPEIGTQYF. Full variable domain (remainder filled in from reference TRBV7-9 and TRBJ2-5): DTGVSQNPRHKITKRGQNVTFRCDPISEHNRLYWYRQTLGQGPEFLTYFQNEAQLEKSRLLSDRFSAERPKGSFSTLEIQRTEQGDSAMYLCASTPEIGTQYFGPGTRLLVL.

This clone was seen a handful of times. V is TRBV6-5 and J is TRBJ1-4, with a possible D match to TRBD1 (6 bases). Deletions cut 6 bases from V and 0 bases from J, with 8 bases between. CDR1 and CDR2 from the germline V gene are MNHEY and SVGAGI. The CDR3 covers 14 residues. The CDR3 bases are TGTGCCAGCAGGAGGACAGCAACTAATGAAAAACTGTTTTTT. Protein product: CASRRTATNEKLFF.

The CDR3 DNA is TGTGCCAGTACGGGGATTGGGAACACTGAAGCTTTCTTT. Protein sequence: CASTGIGNTEAFF. V and J are TRBV19 and TRBJ1-1; D remains unclear. This CDR3 contains 13 residues. With 7 bases removed from V and 1 base from J, the gap between germline ends came to 10 bases. Germline loops: CDR1 LNHDA, CDR2 SQIVND (reference sequence).

The CDR3 sequence is CASSEGRANTGELFF. The CDR3 DNA sequence: TGTGCCAGCAGTGAAGGGCGAGCGAACACCGGGGAGCTGTTTTTT. V is TRBV2 and J is TRBJ2-2; D gene ambiguous. CDR3 length: 15 residues. Looked up from germline, CDR1 is SNHLY and CDR2 is FYNNEI. V lost 1 base to trimming and J lost 0 bases, with 6 bases between them.

This rearrangement joins TRBV12-3 or TRBV12-4 to TRBJ2-7; D is unresolved. V gave up 3 bases and J gave up 2 bases, with 8 bases separating them. This CDR3 is 13 amino acids long. The CDR3 DNA reads as TGTGCCAGCAGTTTCATACCAACCTACGAGCAGTACTTC. This gives the protein CASSFIPTYEQYF.

The rearrangement uses TRBV2 and TRBJ2-7; TRBD2 matches 8 bases. The germline V gene has CDR1 SNHLY and CDR2 FYNNEI. J lost 5 bases, V lost 5 bases, and 5 bases had no gene match. This CDR3 is 13 amino acids long. The CDR3 sequence: CASSQGLVNEQYF. The CDR3 region has the DNA TGTGCCAGCAGTCAGGGACTAGTCAACGAGCAGTACTTC.

J is TRBJ2-2 and V is TRBV29-1; D may be TRBD1 (6 bases). Germline lookup yields CDR1 SQVTM and CDR2 ANQGSEA. The length of the CDR3 is 17 residues. Trimming removed 4 bases at V and 6 bases at J, with 24 bases between. CDR3 sequence: CSVGYGVPGQLAGELFF. Here the CDR3 DNA reads TGCAGCGTTGGGTACGGAGTGCCGGGACAACTTGCCGGGGAGCTGTTTTTT.

With respect to this clone: This specimen includes other DNA sequences encoding the same CDR3. The chain links TRBV28 to TRBJ1-4, with D tentatively TRBD1 (6 bases). This CDR3 comprises 15 residues. Per the germline V gene, CDR1 is MDHEN and CDR2 is SYDVKM. Trimming removed 6 bases at V and 0 bases at J, with 11 bases between. The CDR3 loop reads CASSTGSATNEKLFF. The CDR3 nucleotides are TGTGCCAGCAGCACAGGGAGCGCAACTAATGAAAAACTGTTTTTT.